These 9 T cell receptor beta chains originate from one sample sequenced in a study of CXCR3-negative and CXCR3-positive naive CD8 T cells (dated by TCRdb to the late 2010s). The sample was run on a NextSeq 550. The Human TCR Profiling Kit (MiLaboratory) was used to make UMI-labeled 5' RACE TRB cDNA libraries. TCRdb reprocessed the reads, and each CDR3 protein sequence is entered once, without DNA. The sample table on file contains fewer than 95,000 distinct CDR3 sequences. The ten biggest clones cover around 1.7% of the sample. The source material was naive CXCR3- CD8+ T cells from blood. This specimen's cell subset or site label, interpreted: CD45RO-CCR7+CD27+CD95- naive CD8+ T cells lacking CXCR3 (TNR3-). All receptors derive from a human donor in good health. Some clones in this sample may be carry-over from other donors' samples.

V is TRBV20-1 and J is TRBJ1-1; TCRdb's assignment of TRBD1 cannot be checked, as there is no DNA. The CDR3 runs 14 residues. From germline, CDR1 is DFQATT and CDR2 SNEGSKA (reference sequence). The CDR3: CSARAGTGDTEAFF.

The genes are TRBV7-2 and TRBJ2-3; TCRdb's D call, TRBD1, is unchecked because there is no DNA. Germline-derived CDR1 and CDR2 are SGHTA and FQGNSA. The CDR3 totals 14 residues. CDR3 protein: CASGDRESTDTQYF.

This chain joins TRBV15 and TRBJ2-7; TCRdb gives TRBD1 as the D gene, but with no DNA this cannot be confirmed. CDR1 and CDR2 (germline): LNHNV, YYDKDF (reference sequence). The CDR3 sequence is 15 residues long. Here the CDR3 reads CATSKYRDRDYEQYF.

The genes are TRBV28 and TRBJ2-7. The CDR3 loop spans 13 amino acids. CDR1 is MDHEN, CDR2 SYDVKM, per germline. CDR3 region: CASSDLQGYEQYF.

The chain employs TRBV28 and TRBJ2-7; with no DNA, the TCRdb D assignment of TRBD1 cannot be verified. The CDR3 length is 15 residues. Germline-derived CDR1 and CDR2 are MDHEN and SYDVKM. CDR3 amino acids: CASSSTRQVDFEQYF.

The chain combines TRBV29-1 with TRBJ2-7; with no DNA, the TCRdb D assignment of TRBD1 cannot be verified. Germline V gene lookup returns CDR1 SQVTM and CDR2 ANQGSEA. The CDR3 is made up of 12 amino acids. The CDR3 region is CSVVGDNYEQYF.

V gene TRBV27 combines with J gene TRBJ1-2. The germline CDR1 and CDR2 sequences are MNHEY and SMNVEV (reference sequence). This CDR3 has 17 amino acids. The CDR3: CASSAIPGQGANYGYTF.

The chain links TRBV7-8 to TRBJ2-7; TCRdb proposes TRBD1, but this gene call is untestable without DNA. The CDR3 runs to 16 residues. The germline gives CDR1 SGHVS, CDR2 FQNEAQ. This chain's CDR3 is CASSLAPGQGAYEQYF.

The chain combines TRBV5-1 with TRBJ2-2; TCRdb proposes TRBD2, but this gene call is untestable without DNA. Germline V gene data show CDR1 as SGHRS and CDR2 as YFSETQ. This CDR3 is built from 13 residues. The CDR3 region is CASSSGLTGELFF.